The clone carrying this T cell receptor (beta chain) turned up a few times. Trimming took off 6 bases at V and 5 bases at J, with 7 bases between the two ends. CDR3 size: 11 residues. Germline values: CDR1 MDHEN, CDR2 SYDVKM. The investigators amplified TCR beta CDR3 regions from RNA transcripts. A set of HTBI primers served as the primers for a first-round RT-PCR of the TCR CDR3. One entry per CDR3 protein, called by TCRdb with MiXCR from the multiplex PCR reads. The sample holds 350,000 to 450,000 distinct CDR3 sequences, about a sixth seen once. This sample is drawn from a study of T cells in Graves' hyperthyroidism and ophthalmopathy.

Sample: blood. J is TRBJ1-2 and V is TRBV28; D call uncertain. The clonotype was recovered from a woman in her thirties with Graves' hyperthyroidism that later progressed to Graves' ophthalmopathy. This CDR3 reads CASSQAYGYTF. The CDR3, as DNA: TGTGCCAGCAGCCAAGCTTATGGCTACACCTTC.